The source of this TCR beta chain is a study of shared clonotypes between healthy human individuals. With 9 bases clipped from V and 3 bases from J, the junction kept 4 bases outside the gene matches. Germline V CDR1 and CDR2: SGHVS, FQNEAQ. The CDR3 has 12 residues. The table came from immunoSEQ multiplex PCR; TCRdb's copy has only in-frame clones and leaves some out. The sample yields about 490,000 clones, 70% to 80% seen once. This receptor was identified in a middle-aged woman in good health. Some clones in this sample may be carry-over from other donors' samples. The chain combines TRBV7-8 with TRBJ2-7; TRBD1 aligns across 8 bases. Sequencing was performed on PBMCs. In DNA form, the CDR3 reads TGTGCCAGACAGGGGGAGGACTACGAGCAGTACTTC. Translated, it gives CARQGEDYEQYF. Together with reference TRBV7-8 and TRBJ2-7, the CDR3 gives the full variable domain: GAGVSQSPRYKVAKRGQDVALRCDPISGHVSLFWYQQALGQGPEFLTYFQNEAQLDKSGLPSDRFFAERPEGSVSTLKIQRTQQEDSAVYLCARQGEDYEQYFGPGTRLTVT.